This TCR beta chain originates from a study of blood T cells in healthy people across ages. The study recruited healthy Caucasian donors from Russia who were aged about 6 to 95. Every sample gave at least 6 micrograms of total RNA when it was extracted. Whole-study findings and limits: Estimates based on one million T cells were treated as lower bounds. Observed TCR beta diversity per million T cells went down as age went up. This fall followed a roughly linear course with age.

Then a second PCR, running roughly 7 to 11 cycles, was carried out with a sample-barcoded 5' primer and a J-beta primer mix. TCRdb reprocessed the 5' RACE reads via MiXCR and lists one record per CDR3 protein. The sample yields more than 1,400,000 distinct CDR3 sequences, approximately 40% seen once. About this clonotype: Its antigen is undetermined.

There are 21 residues in the CDR3. Germline values: CDR1 SGHAT, CDR2 FQDESV (reference sequence). V lost 7 bases and J lost 1; bases outside the gene matches: 19. Sequencing was performed on blood. The source is a woman younger than 30 in good health. The chain recombines TRBV11-1 with TRBJ2-2, with 12 bases aligning to TRBD2. CDR3 coding DNA: TGTGCCAGCACCGTACCAGTTGTGCTAGCGGGGGGGCCGAAGAACACCGGGGAGCTGTTTTTT. It encodes CASTVPVVLAGGPKNTGELFF.